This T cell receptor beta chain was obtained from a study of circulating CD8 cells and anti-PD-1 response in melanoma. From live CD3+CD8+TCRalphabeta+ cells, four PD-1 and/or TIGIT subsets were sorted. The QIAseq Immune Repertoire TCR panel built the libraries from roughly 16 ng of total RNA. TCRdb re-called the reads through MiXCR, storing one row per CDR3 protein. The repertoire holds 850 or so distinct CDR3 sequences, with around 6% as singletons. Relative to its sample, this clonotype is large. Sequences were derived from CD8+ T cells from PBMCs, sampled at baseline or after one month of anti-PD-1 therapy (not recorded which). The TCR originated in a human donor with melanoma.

DNA of the CDR3: TGTGCCAGCAGCCAAGATAGCGACAACACTGAAGCTTTCTTT. This encodes CASSQDSDNTEAFF. The chain recombines TRBV14 with TRBJ1-1; D is undetermined. In germline, CDR1 is SGHDN, CDR2 FVKESK. With 0 bases removed from V and 2 bases from J, the gap between germline ends came to 7 bases. The CDR3 has 14 amino acids.